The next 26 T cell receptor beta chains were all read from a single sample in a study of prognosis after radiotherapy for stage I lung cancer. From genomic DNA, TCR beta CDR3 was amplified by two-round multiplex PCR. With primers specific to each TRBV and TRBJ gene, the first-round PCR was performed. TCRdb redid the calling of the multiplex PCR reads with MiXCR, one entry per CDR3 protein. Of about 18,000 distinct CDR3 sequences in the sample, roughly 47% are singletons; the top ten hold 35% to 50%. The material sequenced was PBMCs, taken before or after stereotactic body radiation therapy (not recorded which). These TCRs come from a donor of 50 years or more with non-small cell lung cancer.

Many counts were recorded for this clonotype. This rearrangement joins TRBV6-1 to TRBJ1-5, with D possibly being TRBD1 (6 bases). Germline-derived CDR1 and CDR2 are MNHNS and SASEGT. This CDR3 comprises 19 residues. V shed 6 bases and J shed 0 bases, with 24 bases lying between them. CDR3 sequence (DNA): TGTGCCAGCAGACCCAAGGGACAATTAGGCGGGTATAGCAATCAGCCCCAGCATTTT. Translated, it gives CASRPKGQLGGYSNQPQHF.

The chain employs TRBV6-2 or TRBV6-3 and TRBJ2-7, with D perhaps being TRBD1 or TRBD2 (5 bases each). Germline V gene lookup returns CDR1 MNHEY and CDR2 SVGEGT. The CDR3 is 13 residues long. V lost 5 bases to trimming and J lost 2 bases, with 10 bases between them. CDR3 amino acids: CASSRGDAYEQYF. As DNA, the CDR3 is TGTGCCAGCAGTAGGGGAGACGCCTACGAGCAGTACTTC.

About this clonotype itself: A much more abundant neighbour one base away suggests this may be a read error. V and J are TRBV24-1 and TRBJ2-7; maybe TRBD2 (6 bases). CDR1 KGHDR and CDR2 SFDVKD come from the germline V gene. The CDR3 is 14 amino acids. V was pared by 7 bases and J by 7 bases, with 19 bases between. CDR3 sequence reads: CATRRKEGVREQYF. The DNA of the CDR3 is TGTGCCACCAGGAGAAAGGAGGGAGTTCGAGAGCAGTACTTC.

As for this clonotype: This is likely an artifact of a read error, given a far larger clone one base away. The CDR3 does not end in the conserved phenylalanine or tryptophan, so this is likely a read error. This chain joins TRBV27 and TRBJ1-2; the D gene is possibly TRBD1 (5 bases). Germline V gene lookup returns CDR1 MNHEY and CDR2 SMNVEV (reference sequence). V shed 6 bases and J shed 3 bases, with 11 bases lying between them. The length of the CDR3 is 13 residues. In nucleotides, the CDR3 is TGTGCCAGCAGGCTCGGGGGGGACTATGGCTACACCTTA. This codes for CASRLGGDYGYTL.

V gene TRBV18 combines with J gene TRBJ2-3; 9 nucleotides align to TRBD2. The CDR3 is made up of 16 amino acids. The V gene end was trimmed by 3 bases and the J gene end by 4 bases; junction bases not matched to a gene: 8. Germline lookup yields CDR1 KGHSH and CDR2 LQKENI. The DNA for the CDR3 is TGTGCCAGCTCACCGGGGGGACTAGCAGTCTCAGATACGCAGTATTTT. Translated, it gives CASSPGGLAVSDTQYF.

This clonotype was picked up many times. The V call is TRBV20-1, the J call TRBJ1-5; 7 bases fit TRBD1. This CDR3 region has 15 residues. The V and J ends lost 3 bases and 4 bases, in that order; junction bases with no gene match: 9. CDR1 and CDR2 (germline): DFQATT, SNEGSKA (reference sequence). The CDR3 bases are TGCAGTGCTAGGCGCCCGGGACAGTCAAATCAGCCCCAGCATTTT. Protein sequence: CSARRPGQSNQPQHF.

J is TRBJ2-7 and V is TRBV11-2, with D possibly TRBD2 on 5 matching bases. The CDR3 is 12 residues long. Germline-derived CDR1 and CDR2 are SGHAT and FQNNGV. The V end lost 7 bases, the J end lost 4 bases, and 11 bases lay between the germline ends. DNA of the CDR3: TGTGCCAGCACCATAACGGGGTACGAGCAGTACTTC. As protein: CASTITGYEQYF.

CDR3 sequence (DNA): TGTGCCACCAGTAAACAGGGAGTAAACGCCGGGGAGCTGTTTTTT. Residues: CATSKQGVNAGELFF. The chain is built from TRBV24-1 and TRBJ2-2, with a tentative D call TRBD1 (6 bases). Germline CDR1 reads KGHDR; CDR2 reads SFDVKD. Trimming stripped 6 bases from V and 6 bases from J, with 16 bases between. The CDR3 totals 15 residues.

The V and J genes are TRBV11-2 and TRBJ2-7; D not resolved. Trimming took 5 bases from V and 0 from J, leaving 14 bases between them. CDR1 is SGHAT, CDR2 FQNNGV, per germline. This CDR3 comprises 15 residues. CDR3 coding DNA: TGTGCCAGCAGCATCCCGGACGGATTCTCCTACGAGCAGTACTTC. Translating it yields CASSIPDGFSYEQYF.

Here the CDR3 reads CASNGSMWANVLTF. DNA for the CDR3: TGTGCCAGCAACGGGTCCATGTGGGCCAACGTCCTGACTTTC. The rearrangement links TRBV27 to TRBJ2-6, with D unresolved. The CDR3 runs to 14 residues. V lost 7 bases and J lost 5, with 12 bases in between. In germline, CDR1 is MNHEY, CDR2 SMNVEV (reference sequence).

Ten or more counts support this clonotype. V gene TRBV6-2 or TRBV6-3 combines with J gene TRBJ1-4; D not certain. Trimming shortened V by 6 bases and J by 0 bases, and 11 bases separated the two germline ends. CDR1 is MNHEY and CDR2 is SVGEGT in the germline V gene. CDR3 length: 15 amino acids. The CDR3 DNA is TGTGCCAGCAGCCTACACGGGGCAACTAATGAAAAACTGTTTTTT. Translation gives CASSLHGATNEKLFF.

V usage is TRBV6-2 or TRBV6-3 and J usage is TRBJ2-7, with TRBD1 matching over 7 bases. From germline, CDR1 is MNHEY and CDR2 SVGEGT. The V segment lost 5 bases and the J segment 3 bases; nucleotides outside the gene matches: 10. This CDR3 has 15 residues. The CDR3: CASSRIQGLYYEQYF. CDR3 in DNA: TGTGCCAGCAGTAGAATACAGGGGTTGTACTACGAGCAGTACTTC.

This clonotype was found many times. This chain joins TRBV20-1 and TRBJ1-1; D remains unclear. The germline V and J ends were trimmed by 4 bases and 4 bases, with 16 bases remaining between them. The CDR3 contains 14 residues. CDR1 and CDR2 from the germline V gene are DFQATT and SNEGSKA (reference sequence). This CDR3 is CSATTGKGGTEAFF. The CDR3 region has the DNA TGCAGTGCTACCACCGGGAAGGGCGGCACTGAAGCTTTCTTT.

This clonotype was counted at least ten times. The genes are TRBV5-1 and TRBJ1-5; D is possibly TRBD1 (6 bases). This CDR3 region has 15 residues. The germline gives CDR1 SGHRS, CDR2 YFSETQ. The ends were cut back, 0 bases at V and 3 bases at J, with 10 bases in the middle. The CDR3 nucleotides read TGCGCCAGCAGCTTGGGAGACAGGAACAATCAGCCCCAGCATTTT. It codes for CASSLGDRNNQPQHF.

The CDR3 protein is CASSPMMYRDYGYTF. The CDR3 DNA is TGTGCCAGCAGTCCGATGATGTATAGAGACTATGGCTACACCTTC. V gene TRBV6-2 or TRBV6-3 combines with J gene TRBJ1-2; D is ambiguous. Germline lookup yields CDR1 MNHEY and CDR2 SVGEGT. V lost 5 bases and J lost 3, with 16 bases in between. This CDR3 is 15 amino acids long.

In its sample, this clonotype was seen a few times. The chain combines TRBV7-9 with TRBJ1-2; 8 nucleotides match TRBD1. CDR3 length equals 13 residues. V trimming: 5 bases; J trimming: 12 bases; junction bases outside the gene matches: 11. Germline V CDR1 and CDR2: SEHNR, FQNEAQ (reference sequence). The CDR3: CASSQRGQGGDTF. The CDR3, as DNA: TGTGCCAGCAGCCAACGAGGACAGGGCGGGGACACCTTC. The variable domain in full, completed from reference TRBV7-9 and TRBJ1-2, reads DTGVSQNPRHKITKRGQNVTFRCDPISEHNRLYWYRQTLGQGPEFLTYFQNEAQLEKSRLLSDRFSAERPKGSFSTLEIQRTEQGDSAMYLCASSQRGQGGDTFGSGTRLTVV.

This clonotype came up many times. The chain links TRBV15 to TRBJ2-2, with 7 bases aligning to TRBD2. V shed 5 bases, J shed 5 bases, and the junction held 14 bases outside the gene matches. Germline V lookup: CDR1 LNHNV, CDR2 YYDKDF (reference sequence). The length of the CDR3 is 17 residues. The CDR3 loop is CATSSTGGRGRTGELFF. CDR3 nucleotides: TGTGCCACCAGCTCAACCGGGGGGAGAGGGAGGACCGGGGAGCTGTTTTTT.

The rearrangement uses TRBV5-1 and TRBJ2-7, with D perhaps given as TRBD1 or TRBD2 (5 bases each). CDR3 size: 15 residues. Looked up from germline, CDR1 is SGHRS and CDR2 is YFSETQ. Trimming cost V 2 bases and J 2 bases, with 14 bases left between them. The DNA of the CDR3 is TGCGCCAGCAGCTTACACGGGGACGGGACCTACGAGCAGTACTTC. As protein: CASSLHGDGTYEQYF.

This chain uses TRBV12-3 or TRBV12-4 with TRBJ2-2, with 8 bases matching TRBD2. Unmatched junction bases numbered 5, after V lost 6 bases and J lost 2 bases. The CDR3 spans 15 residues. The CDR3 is CASRASGFNTGELFF. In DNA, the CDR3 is TGTGCCAGCAGAGCTAGCGGGTTTAACACCGGGGAGCTGTTTTTT.

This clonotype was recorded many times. CDR3 amino acids: CAISGPDRVGTEAFF. In nucleotides, the CDR3 is TGTGCCATCAGTGGCCCCGACAGGGTCGGTACTGAAGCTTTCTTT. The chain has TRBV10-3 and TRBJ1-1, with 7 nucleotides matching TRBD1. The CDR3 consists of 15 residues. The germline CDR1 and CDR2 sequences are ENHRY and SYGVKD. J gave up 5 bases and V 4 bases, and 10 bases lay outside the gene matches.

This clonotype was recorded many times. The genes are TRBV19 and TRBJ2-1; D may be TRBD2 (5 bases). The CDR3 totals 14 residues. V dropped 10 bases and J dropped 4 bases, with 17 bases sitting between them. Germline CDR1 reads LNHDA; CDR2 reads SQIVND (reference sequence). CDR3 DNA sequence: TGTGCCACGTCGCGGGCCCGATTTTACAATGAGCAGTTCTTC. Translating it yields CATSRARFYNEQFF.

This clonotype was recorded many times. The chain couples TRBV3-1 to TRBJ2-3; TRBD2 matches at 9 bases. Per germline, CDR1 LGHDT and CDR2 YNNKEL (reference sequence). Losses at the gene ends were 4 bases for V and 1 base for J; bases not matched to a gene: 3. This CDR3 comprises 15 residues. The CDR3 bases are TGTGCCAGCAGCCCTAGCGGGGTAGGCACAGATACGCAGTATTTT. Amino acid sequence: CASSPSGVGTDTQYF.

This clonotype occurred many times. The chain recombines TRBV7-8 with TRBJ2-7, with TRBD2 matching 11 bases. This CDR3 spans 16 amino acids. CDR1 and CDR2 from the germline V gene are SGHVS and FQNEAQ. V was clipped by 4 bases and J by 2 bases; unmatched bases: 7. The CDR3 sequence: CASSSSSGGSAYEQYF. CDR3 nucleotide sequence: TGTGCCAGCAGCTCGTCTAGCGGGGGGTCCGCCTACGAGCAGTACTTC.

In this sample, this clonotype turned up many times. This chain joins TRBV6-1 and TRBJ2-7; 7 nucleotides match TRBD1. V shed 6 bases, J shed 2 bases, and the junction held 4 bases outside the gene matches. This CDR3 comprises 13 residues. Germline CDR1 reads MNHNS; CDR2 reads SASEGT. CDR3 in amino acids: CASRKDRTYEQYF. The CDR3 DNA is TGTGCCAGCAGGAAGGACAGGACCTACGAGCAGTACTTC.

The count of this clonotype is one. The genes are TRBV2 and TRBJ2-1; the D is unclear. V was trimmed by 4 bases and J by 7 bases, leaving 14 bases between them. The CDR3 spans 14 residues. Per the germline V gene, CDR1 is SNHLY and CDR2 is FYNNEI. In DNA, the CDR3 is TGTGCCAGCAGTGTTGGGTTCCTGGGTAATGAGCAGTTCTTC. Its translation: CASSVGFLGNEQFF.

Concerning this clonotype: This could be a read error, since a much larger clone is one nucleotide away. CDR3: CANSPLGVDGETQYF. The DNA of the CDR3 is TGTGCCAACAGCCCCCTAGGCGTGGATGGAGAGACCCAGTACTTC. The rearrangement uses TRBV7-2 and TRBJ2-5; D is ambiguous. Per the germline V gene, CDR1 is SGHTA and CDR2 is FQGNSA. The length of the CDR3 is 15 residues. The complete variable domain, with remaining parts taken from reference TRBV7-2 and TRBJ2-5, reads GAGVSQSPSNKVTEKGKDVELRCDPISGHTALYWYRQSLGQGLEFLIYFQGNSAPDKSGLPSDRFSAERTGGSVSTLTIQRTQQEDSAVYLCANSPLGVDGETQYFGPGTRLLVL.